These 5 T cell receptor beta chains were all obtained from the same sample, sequenced in a study of CD8 T cells in Susac syndrome. RNA totalling 0.5 to 1 ug underwent reverse transcription with random hexamers. TCRdb used MiXCR to reprocess the immunoSEQ multiplex PCR reads, holding one entry per CDR3 protein. The data show 150,000 to 200,000 distinct CDR3 sequences, around 94% seen once. The sequenced material came from CD4+ T cells from PBMCs. These receptors were collected from a human donor in good health.

There are a few counts of this clonotype. The chain couples TRBV29-1 to TRBJ1-2, with 7 bases lining up with TRBD1. This CDR3 spans 12 amino acids. V dropped 5 bases and J dropped 4; count of bases not matched to a gene: 4. CDR1 is SQVTM and CDR2 is ANQGSEA in the germline V gene. DNA of the CDR3: TGCAGCGTTCAGGGGGAGGGCTATGGCTACACCTTC. Protein sequence: CSVQGEGYGYTF.

V usage is TRBV12-3 or TRBV12-4 and J usage is TRBJ2-7; D is possibly TRBD1 (5 bases). The CDR3 spans 14 residues. V lost 6 bases to trimming and J lost 5 bases, with 17 bases between them. The CDR3 bases are TGTGCCAGCAGCGGTCAAGGGGCGGACCACGAGCAGTACTTC. This encodes CASSGQGADHEQYF.

V is TRBV5-1 and J is TRBJ2-2; the D is unclear. From germline, CDR1 is SGHRS and CDR2 YFSETQ. The V and J ends lost 1 base and 5 bases respectively, with 6 bases between them. CDR3 length: 13 amino acids. The CDR3 region is CASSLISTGELFF. The CDR3 DNA sequence: TGCGCCAGCAGCTTGATCAGTACCGGGGAGCTGTTTTTT.

V is TRBV29-1 and J is TRBJ2-3; a possible D gene is TRBD2 (7 bases). This CDR3 is built from 13 residues. Germline assignment: CDR1 SQVTM and CDR2 ANQGSEA. V gave up 7 bases and J gave up 1 base, with 12 bases separating them. The CDR3 loop is CSGIGGRTDTQYF. In nucleotides, the CDR3 is TGCAGCGGAATCGGGGGGCGCACAGATACGCAGTATTTT.

The chain links TRBV9 to TRBJ2-1, with 9 bases lining up with TRBD2. Germline values: CDR1 SGDLS, CDR2 YYNGEE. The J segment lost 4 bases and the V segment lost 0 bases, leaving 2 bases of the junction unmatched. The CDR3 totals 15 residues. CDR3 region: CASSVDSGGYNEQFF. CDR3 nucleotides: TGTGCCAGCAGCGTAGACAGCGGGGGGTACAATGAGCAGTTCTTC.